This TCR beta chain came from a study of CD8+CD57+ T cells in acquired aplastic anemia. For the study at large: Sorted CD4+ and CD8+ cell DNA averaged 3.2 ug.

Patients who underwent sequencing had shown CD8+CD57+ cell expansion by flow cytometry. The diagnosis in all patients was severe acquired aplastic anemia. This CDR3 is 14 amino acids long. The V and J ends lost 7 bases and 1 base respectively, with 13 bases between them. Per the germline V gene, CDR1 is SNHLY and CDR2 is FYNNEI. Template material for TCR beta VDJ and CDR3 profiling consisted of genomic DNA. TCRdb called the reads again in MiXCR, with one record for every CDR3 protein. The table shows hundreds of thousands of distinct CDR3 sequences, with roughly a third occurring only once. Study-wide findings and caveats: The number of CD8+ CDR3 sequences shared by patients and controls was roughly 30. Simpson's diversity of CD8+ cells was not significantly different in patients compared with controls.

About this clonotype itself: Antigen specificity is unknown.

This clonotype was obtained from a human donor with aplastic anemia. This rearrangement joins TRBV2 to TRBJ1-2; D is possibly TRBD1 (6 bases). The sequencing input was sorted CD4+, CD8+, or CD8+CD57+ T cells (not recorded which) from PBMCs. The CDR3 nucleotides read TGTGCCAGCATTTCGGACAGACTTAACTATGGCTACACCTTC. Protein product: CASISDRLNYGYTF. Using reference TRBV2 and TRBJ1-2 for the parts outside the CDR3, the full variable domain is EPEVTQTPSHQVTQMGQEVILRCVPISNHLYFYWYRQILGQKVEFLVSFYNNEISEKSEIFDDQFSVERPDGSNFTLKIRSTKLEDSAMYFCASISDRLNYGYTFGSGTRLTVV.